Below are 27 T cell receptor beta chains sequenced from a single sample in a study of blood T cell repertoires in COVID-19. Only in-frame clones appear in the TCRdb table, and some are missing; sequencing was by immunoSEQ multiplex PCR. Of a few hundred thousand clones listed, approximately 89% are singletons. The sequencing input was peripheral blood. These receptors were obtained from a woman aged 25 to 39 who had recovered from COVID-19.

This chain joins TRBV4-2 and TRBJ2-5; 7 bases agree with TRBD2. Germline V gives CDR1 LGHNA, CDR2 YNFKEQ. The CDR3 has 17 residues. The V and J ends lost 4 bases and 2 bases, in that order; junction bases with no gene match: 13. The CDR3 DNA is TGTGCCAGCAGCCCCGGATCGGGCGGGACTATGCAAGAGACCCAGTACTTC. It encodes CASSPGSGGTMQETQYF.

For the CDR3, the DNA is TGTGCCAGCAGGCCCGTGGGACTGATCAACACCGGGGAGCTGTTTTTT. This encodes CASRPVGLINTGELFF. The chain combines TRBV28 with TRBJ2-2; tentative D call: TRBD2 (6 bases). The CDR3 is 16 residues long. V was trimmed by 6 bases and J by 2 bases, leaving 16 bases between them. The germline V gene encodes CDR1 MDHEN and CDR2 SYDVKM.

The CDR3 protein is CATSGGVGLEKLFF. The CDR3 DNA sequence: TGTGCCACCAGCGGGGGCGTCGGATTGGAAAAACTGTTTTTT. V and J are TRBV15 and TRBJ1-4, with D maybe TRBD1 (6 bases). CDR1 LNHNV and CDR2 YYDKDF come from the germline V gene (reference sequence). CDR3 length equals 14 residues. The germline V and J ends were trimmed by 5 bases and 8 bases, with 15 bases remaining between them.

The V call is TRBV20-1, the J call TRBJ2-7, with D possibly being TRBD2 (6 bases). Germline lookup yields CDR1 DFQATT and CDR2 SNEGSKA (reference sequence). The germline V and J ends were trimmed by 6 bases and 0 bases, with 24 bases remaining between them. The length of the CDR3 is 17 residues. DNA for the CDR3: TGCAGTGCCAGTGGGGTGTTGGCGGGGCTAAGCTCCTACGAGCAGTACTTC. Residues: CSASGVLAGLSSYEQYF.

The genes are TRBV5-1 and TRBJ2-3; 8 bases fit TRBD1. V was pared by 4 bases and J by 5 bases, with 12 bases of the junction left unmatched. CDR1 is SGHRS and CDR2 is YFSETQ in the germline V gene. CDR3 length: 16 amino acids. The CDR3, as DNA: TGCGCCAGCAGCAGACCGACAGGGGTCGAGGGAGATACGCAGTATTTT. This encodes CASSRPTGVEGDTQYF.

This chain connects TRBV7-2 to TRBJ1-3, with TRBD1 matching over 9 bases. Germline V gene sequence: CDR1 SGHTA, CDR2 FQGNSA. The CDR3 covers 19 residues. Losses at the gene ends were 3 bases for V and 0 bases for J; bases not matched to a gene: 12. CDR3 loop: CASSFTGTGRLGSGNTIYF. In DNA form, the CDR3 reads TGTGCCAGCAGCTTTACCGGGACAGGGAGACTCGGCTCTGGAAACACCATATATTTT.

The chain couples TRBV9 to TRBJ1-2, with 7 bases fitting TRBD1. The CDR3 sequence is 14 residues long. Losses at the gene ends were 4 bases for V and 4 bases for J; bases not matched to a gene: 7. The germline CDR1 and CDR2 sequences are SGDLS and YYNGEE. CDR3 sequence (DNA): TGTGCCAGCAGCAATGGAGGGACAGCCTATGGCTACACCTTC. Translation: CASSNGGTAYGYTF.

The V gene is TRBV9, the J gene TRBJ2-3, with 12 nucleotides matching TRBD1. Germline V gives CDR1 SGDLS, CDR2 YYNGEE. This CDR3 region has 16 residues. With V trimmed by 3 bases and J by 5 bases, 7 bases remained unmatched. The CDR3 is CASSAMGQGAGDTQYF. CDR3 bases: TGTGCCAGCAGCGCAATGGGACAGGGGGCAGGAGATACGCAGTATTTT.

V and J are TRBV19 and TRBJ2-3; 10 bases are shared with TRBD1. The V gene's germline CDR1 is LNHDA and CDR2 SQIVND (reference sequence). This CDR3 has 14 amino acids. Trimming cost V 7 bases and J 3 bases; bases outside gene matches: 4. The CDR3 DNA reads as TGTGCCAGTAAACCGGGACAGGGGACAGATACGCAGTATTTT. Its protein product is CASKPGQGTDTQYF. The full variable domain, with the rest looked up from reference TRBV19 and TRBJ2-3, is DGGITQSPKYLFRKEGQNVTLSCEQNLNHDAMYWYRQDPGQGLRLIYYSQIVNDFQKGDIAEGYSVSREKKESFPLTVTSAQKNPTAFYLCASKPGQGTDTQYFGPGTRLTVL.

CDR3 amino acids: CSVGQASTNEKLFF. As DNA, the CDR3 is TGCAGCGTTGGACAGGCTTCAACTAATGAAAAACTGTTTTTT. V gene TRBV29-1 combines with J gene TRBJ1-4; TRBD1 is a possible D gene (6 bases). Germline V CDR1 and CDR2: SQVTM, ANQGSEA. The CDR3 sequence is 14 residues long. V was cut by 4 bases and J by 0 bases, with 9 bases left in between.

The chain has TRBV5-8 and TRBJ1-4; D unclear. Germline loops: CDR1 SGHTS, CDR2 YDEGEE. CDR3 size: 16 residues. The V and J ends lost 4 bases and 1 base respectively, with 14 bases between them. The CDR3: CASSPGLGGTNEKLFF. The CDR3 DNA sequence: TGTGCCAGCAGCCCCGGCCTTGGCGGAACTAATGAAAAACTGTTTTTT.

The V call is TRBV5-1, the J call TRBJ2-7; D is perhaps TRBD2 (5 bases). There are 14 residues in the CDR3. Between the trimmed V and J ends, which lost 3 bases and 2 bases, there was a span of 12 bases. The germline V gene has CDR1 SGHRS and CDR2 YFSETQ. CDR3 sequence: CASSSDGLAYEQYF. DNA for the CDR3: TGCGCCAGCAGCTCCGACGGACTGGCCTACGAGCAGTACTTC.

V is TRBV9 and J is TRBJ2-1; 7 bases match TRBD1. V lost 0 bases, J lost 3 bases, and 9 bases stayed unmatched. Looked up from germline, CDR1 is SGDLS and CDR2 is YYNGEE. This CDR3 has 17 amino acids. The CDR3 is CASSVEYRGVRYNEQFF. CDR3 in DNA: TGTGCCAGCAGCGTAGAGTACAGGGGAGTTCGCTACAATGAGCAGTTCTTC.

This sequence joins TRBV5-8 and TRBJ2-3; TRBD2 might be the D (6 bases). V was clipped by 4 bases and J by 8 bases, with 23 bases between them. Germline V gene lookup returns CDR1 SGHTS and CDR2 YDEGEE. This CDR3 spans 16 amino acids. The CDR3, as DNA: TGTGCCAGCAGCCCCACCGGGACTGCCTATGACGGTACGCAGTATTTT. Its translation is CASSPTGTAYDGTQYF.

The J gene is TRBJ1-1, the V gene TRBV19; maybe TRBD1 (6 bases). The CDR3 has 16 amino acids. V was trimmed by 10 bases and J by 2 bases, leaving 23 bases between them. Germline CDR1 LNHDA, CDR2 SQIVND (reference sequence). CDR3 DNA sequence: TGTGCCACGAAGCCGGCGGGGGGGCGCGAAAACACTGAAGCTTTCTTT. Translation gives CATKPAGGRENTEAFF.

This sequence joins TRBV4-1 and TRBJ2-1, with unresolved D. The CDR3 is 13 amino acids. Germline values: CDR1 MGHRA, CDR2 YSYEKL. V was clipped by 4 bases and J by 6 bases, with 10 bases between them. The CDR3 sequence: CASSLRPSNEQFF. The CDR3, as DNA: TGCGCCAGCAGCCTGCGCCCAAGCAATGAGCAGTTCTTC.

The chain carries TRBV7-3 and TRBJ2-4, with TRBD1 matching 11 bases. Germline lookup yields CDR1 SGHTA and CDR2 FQGTGA. With V trimmed by 3 bases and J by 0 bases, 19 bases remained unmatched. The CDR3 is 22 residues long. The CDR3: CASSFQLEPGTGGDLAKNIQYF. The CDR3 nucleotides are TGTGCCAGCAGCTTTCAACTGGAGCCCGGGACAGGGGGGGACCTAGCCAAAAACATTCAGTACTTC.

In its sample, this clone was seen a few times. The V gene is TRBV19, the J gene TRBJ1-6, with TRBD1 identical over 8 bases. Looked up from germline, CDR1 is LNHDA and CDR2 is SQIVND (reference sequence). CDR3 length: 15 amino acids. V was pared by 8 bases and J by 6 bases, with 9 bases of the junction left unmatched. In nucleotides, the CDR3 is TGTGCCAGTGCCAACCAACAGGGGGGTAATTCACCCCTCCACTTT. It is translated as CASANQQGGNSPLHF.

The V call is TRBV7-2, the J call TRBJ2-7; TRBD2 matches 9 bases. Germline values: CDR1 SGHTA, CDR2 FQGNSA. The CDR3 has 14 amino acids. V gave up 1 base and J gave up 6 bases; unmatched junction bases: 4. CDR3 amino acids: CASSLGGGAGEQYF. The CDR3 coding sequence is TGTGCCAGCAGCTTAGGCGGGGGGGCAGGCGAGCAGTACTTC.

For the CDR3, the DNA is TGTGCAAGTCGCTTAGAAGTGCGGCGACCCTATAATTCACCCCTCCACTTT. Protein sequence: CASRLEVRRPYNSPLHF. V gene TRBV12-2 combines with J gene TRBJ1-6. TRBV12-2 is shown as a pseudogene. This CDR3 is 17 amino acids long.

The chain combines TRBV19 with TRBJ1-6; TRBD1 agrees at 7 bases. With 8 bases clipped from V and 0 bases from J, the junction kept 7 bases outside the gene matches. CDR1 LNHDA and CDR2 SQIVND come from the germline V gene (reference sequence). The CDR3 is 16 amino acids. CDR3 nucleotides: TGTGCCAGTCATCAGGACAGGTTCTCCTATAATTCACCCCTCCACTTT. This codes for CASHQDRFSYNSPLHF. The full variable domain, completed using reference TRBV19 and TRBJ1-6, is DGGITQSPKYLFRKEGQNVTLSCEQNLNHDAMYWYRQDPGQGLRLIYYSQIVNDFQKGDIAEGYSVSREKKESFPLTVTSAQKNPTAFYLCASHQDRFSYNSPLHFGNGTRLTVT.

V gene TRBV28 combines with J gene TRBJ1-6; TRBD1 matches at 10 bases. Germline-derived CDR1 and CDR2 are MDHEN and SYDVKM. Unmatched junction bases numbered 10, after V lost 4 bases and J lost 7 bases. The length of the CDR3 is 17 residues. The CDR3 spells CASSWPGQGYTNSPLHF. The CDR3 nucleotides are TGTGCCAGCAGTTGGCCGGGACAGGGGTACACAAATTCACCCCTCCACTTT.

The chain links TRBV6-5 to TRBJ1-2; possibly TRBD1 for D (5 bases). This CDR3 is 13 amino acids long. Germline V gene data show CDR1 as MNHEY and CDR2 as SVGAGI. With 4 bases removed from V and 1 base from J, the gap between germline ends came to 7 bases. This chain's CDR3 is CASSLQDNYGYTF. The DNA of the CDR3 is TGTGCCAGCAGTTTACAGGATAACTATGGCTACACCTTC.

This clone is a singleton in its sample. This chain connects TRBV15 to TRBJ2-3; 13 nucleotides agree with TRBD2. The J segment lost 4 bases and the V segment lost 1 base, leaving 2 bases of the junction unmatched. CDR1 and CDR2 from the germline V gene are LNHNV and YYDKDF (reference sequence). The CDR3 has 16 residues. CDR3 protein: CATSRGLAGGSDTQYF. The CDR3 DNA sequence: TGTGCCACCAGCAGAGGACTAGCGGGGGGCTCAGATACGCAGTATTTT.

The rearrangement uses TRBV2 and TRBJ1-2, with 9 bases lining up with TRBD1. The CDR3 spans 15 residues. Trimming at V came to 6 bases and at J to 8 bases, leaving 13 bases not matched to a gene. Germline CDR1 SNHLY, CDR2 FYNNEI. Here the CDR3 DNA reads TGTGCCAGCAGCCTTAGGGACAGGGAAGCGGTCGGCTACACCTTC. The encoded protein is CASSLRDREAVGYTF.

The chain uses TRBV29-1 and TRBJ2-1; 13 bases match TRBD2. Germline CDR1 SQVTM, CDR2 ANQGSEA. The J segment lost 3 bases and the V segment lost 1 base, leaving 3 bases of the junction unmatched. The CDR3 totals 16 residues. The DNA for the CDR3 is TGCAGCGTTGAAGGGACTAGCGGGGGCTACTACAATGAGCAGTTCTTC. Residues: CSVEGTSGGYYNEQFF.

The V and J genes are TRBV15 and TRBJ2-1; a possible D gene is TRBD1 (6 bases). The CDR3 runs to 14 residues. Germline V CDR1 and CDR2: LNHNV, YYDKDF (reference sequence). V lost 1 base, J lost 10 bases, and 14 bases lay in between. CDR3 in DNA: TGTGCCACCAGCAGAGGCCCCAGGGGCCGGGAGCAGTTCTTC. It encodes CATSRGPRGREQFF.